Listed below are T cell receptor beta chains from one sample, sequenced in a study of blood T cell repertoires in COVID-19. Only in-frame clones appear in the TCRdb table, and some are missing; sequencing was by immunoSEQ multiplex PCR. The data hold about 200,000 clones, with 88% observed a single time. Sequencing used peripheral blood. The receptors come from a middle-aged man with active or convalescent COVID-19. Both conserved end residues are part of each CDR3. The D gene is left open where the match is weak.

CASSLLEGNGYTF TRBJ1-2 TRBV7-2 NA
CASSRGVGTEAFF TRBJ1-1 TRBV3-1/TRBV3-2 NA
CSITPNTEAFF TRBJ1-1 TRBV29-1 NA
CASSPGTGVEAFF TRBJ1-1 TRBV6-2/TRBV6-3 TRBD1
CATSEPRQGGYEQYF TRBJ2-7 TRBV24-1 TRBD1
CASSLRTGIDPNEQFF TRBJ2-1 TRBV18 TRBD1
CASSYSRLGQNYGYTF TRBJ1-2 TRBV6-5 TRBD1
CASSGDRERQETQYF TRBJ2-5 TRBV2 TRBD1
CASSAGVATNEKLFF TRBJ1-4 TRBV19 NA
CASSPVFGGPPHQQFF TRBJ2-1 TRBV27 NA
CASTSETGQVNTEAFF TRBJ1-1 TRBV28 TRBD1
CASSLERSSGNTIYF TRBJ1-3 TRBV11-3 NA
CASTPTGQNSGANVLTF TRBJ2-6 TRBV2 TRBD1
CASSQWGGAMNTEAFF TRBJ1-1 TRBV3-1/TRBV3-2 NA